Each of the 17 T cell receptor beta chains below was sequenced from the same sample in a study of Ad26.COV2.S vaccination and SARS-CoV-2 variants. Assay: immunoSEQ multiplex PCR; the TCRdb copy retains only in-frame clones and omits some. Among around 250,000 clones listed, roughly 89% were seen once. Treatment reported: roughly 20 received Ad26.COV2.S at low or high dose, single or two shots; 5 received placebo; per-sample allocation not given. At day 63 after the first vaccine or placebo injection, samples were drawn. The sample was peripheral blood, taken in a trial of Ad26.COV2.S vaccine versus placebo. These receptors were collected from a person between 18 and 59 years old who received the Ad26.COV2.S COVID-19 vaccine or a placebo.

The V gene is TRBV29-1, the J gene TRBJ2-1; 8 bases map to TRBD2. The CDR3 consists of 14 residues. CDR1 and CDR2 from the germline V gene are SQVTM and ANQGSEA. The junction had 5 bases not matched to a gene; V was cut back by 2 bases and J by 5 bases. The DNA of the CDR3 is TGCAGCGTTGAAAGAATAGCGGGGAACAATGAGCAGTTCTTC. It encodes CSVERIAGNNEQFF.

CDR3 sequence reads: CALIPSLAKNIQYF. The CDR3 DNA follows: TGTGCTTTAATCCCAAGTTTAGCCAAAAACATTCAGTACTTC. This chain links TRBV30 with TRBJ2-4; D gene ambiguous. CDR3 length: 14 amino acids. Germline CDR1 GTSNPN, CDR2 SVGIG (reference sequence).

The V call is TRBV11-2, the J call TRBJ2-5, with a possible D match to TRBD2 (6 bases). CDR1 and CDR2 from the germline V gene are SGHAT and FQNNGV. Trimming removed 5 bases at V and 9 bases at J, with 28 bases between. The CDR3 totals 17 residues. CDR3 sequence: CASSPSPNSGSNAAQYF. The DNA for the CDR3 is TGTGCCAGCAGCCCCTCCCCCAACAGCGGGTCTAACGCGGCCCAGTACTTC.

The V and J genes are TRBV19 and TRBJ2-3; maybe TRBD2 (5 bases). The length of the CDR3 is 15 residues. Germline CDR1 reads LNHDA; CDR2 reads SQIVND (reference sequence). V lost 8 bases to trimming and J lost 1 base, with 16 bases between them. CDR3 amino acids: CASSARAHGTDTQYF. CDR3 bases: TGTGCCAGTTCAGCGCGGGCCCACGGCACAGATACGCAGTATTTT.

This sequence joins TRBV12-3 or TRBV12-4 and TRBJ1-5; a possible D gene is TRBD1 (5 bases). CDR3 length: 13 residues. The V and J ends lost 5 bases and 7 bases respectively, with 12 bases between them. CDR3 sequence (DNA): TGTGCCAGCAGTCCGGGACGGACCCAGCCCCAGCATTTT. As protein: CASSPGRTQPQHF.

This chain connects TRBV6-6 to TRBJ1-5, with a possible D match to TRBD1 (5 bases). V gave up 5 bases and J gave up 0 bases, with 14 bases separating them. Germline loops: CDR1 MNHNY, CDR2 SVGAGI (reference sequence). This CDR3 has 16 residues. CDR3 sequence reads: CASSQTRGGSNQPQHF. CDR3 bases: TGTGCCAGCAGTCAGACACGGGGGGGTAGCAATCAGCCCCAGCATTTT.

The genes are TRBV19 and TRBJ2-3, with 8 bases aligning to TRBD2. V was clipped by 1 base and J by 4 bases; unmatched bases: 7. The CDR3 is 16 amino acids. CDR1 is LNHDA and CDR2 is SQIVND in the germline V gene (reference sequence). The CDR3 DNA sequence: TGTGCCAGTAGTATAGTTCAAGCGGGAGTAGCAGATACGCAGTATTTT. Amino acids: CASSIVQAGVADTQYF.

The V gene is TRBV21-1, the J gene TRBJ2-7; the table's D call, TRBD2, has no DNA check behind it. TRBV21-1 is marked as a pseudogene. The CDR3 runs 16 residues. This CDR3 is CASSKDLRGGGYEQYF. In DNA, the CDR3 is TGTGCTAGCAGCAAAGACCTGAGGGGCGGGGGCTACGAGCAGTACTTC.

The chain links TRBV30 to TRBJ1-1; D remains ambiguous. The CDR3 spans 13 residues. Deletions cut 5 bases from V and 10 bases from J, with 20 bases between. CDR1 GTSNPN and CDR2 SVGIG come from the germline V gene (reference sequence). The CDR3 DNA is TGTGCCTGGGCCCCCTATCAGTCAGTGGGAGCTTTCTTT. Amino acids: CAWAPYQSVGAFF.

CDR3 coding DNA: TGTGCCAGTAGAATCGGGCAGGCTTACTATGGCTACACCTTC. Its protein product is CASRIGQAYYGYTF. V and J are TRBV19 and TRBJ1-2; D uncertain. CDR1 and CDR2 (germline): LNHDA, SQIVND (reference sequence). The V end lost 6 bases, the J end lost 3 bases, and 14 bases lay between the germline ends. The CDR3 is 14 amino acids.

V is TRBV3-1 (or the pseudogene TRBV3-2) and J is TRBJ2-4; possibly TRBD1 or TRBD2 for D (6 bases each). CDR3 length: 18 amino acids. Trimming shortened V by 1 base and J by 2 bases, and 18 bases separated the two germline ends. The germline gives CDR1 LGHDT, CDR2 YNNKEL (reference sequence). The CDR3 nucleotides are TGTGCCAGCAGCCAAGGGGACTCACAGGGAAGTTCCAAAAACATTCAGTACTTC. It translates to CASSQGDSQGSSKNIQYF.

V gene TRBV3-1 (or the pseudogene TRBV3-2) combines with J gene TRBJ2-1; 7 nucleotides align to TRBD2. Germline V gives CDR1 LGHDT, CDR2 YNNKEL (reference sequence). This CDR3 spans 16 amino acids. Trimming cost V 4 bases and J 0 bases; bases outside gene matches: 6. CDR3 sequence: CASSPGGGSSYNEQFF. CDR3 bases: TGTGCCAGCAGCCCCGGAGGCGGGAGCTCCTACAATGAGCAGTTCTTC.

The chain carries TRBV30 and TRBJ2-7, with TRBD1 identical over 11 bases. Trimming removed 2 bases from V and 3 bases from J; junction bases left unmatched: 3. The CDR3 runs to 14 residues. Germline assignment: CDR1 GTSNPN and CDR2 SVGIG (reference sequence). This CDR3 reads CAWSQGTGGYEQYV. CDR3 sequence (DNA): TGTGCCTGGAGTCAGGGGACAGGGGGCTACGAGCAGTACGTC.

This chain's CDR3 is CASSYQGNTEAFF. CDR3 coding DNA: TGTGCCAGCAGTTATCAGGGGAACACTGAAGCTTTCTTT. The chain is built from TRBV27 and TRBJ1-1; tentatively, D is TRBD1 (5 bases). The CDR3 has 13 amino acids. Germline CDR1 reads MNHEY; CDR2 reads SMNVEV (reference sequence). With 4 bases removed from V and 1 base from J, the gap between germline ends came to 7 bases.

This sequence joins TRBV7-2 and TRBJ2-5; D may be TRBD2 (5 bases). The CDR3 consists of 15 residues. V was clipped by 7 bases and J by 4 bases, with 19 bases between them. Germline loops: CDR1 SGHTA, CDR2 FQGNSA. The CDR3 sequence: CASTPALGGRETQYF. CDR3 bases: TGTGCCAGCACCCCCGCGCTCGGCGGGCGAGAGACCCAGTACTTC.

This clone was detected only a few times. CDR3 in DNA: TGTGCCAGCGTGGGGACAGGAAACACAGATACGCAGTATTTT. Its protein product is CASVGTGNTDTQYF. The gene calls are TRBV7-9 and TRBJ2-3; TRBD1 aligns across 8 bases. V was clipped by 8 bases and J by 2 bases; unmatched bases: 6. From germline, CDR1 is SEHNR and CDR2 FQNEAQ (reference sequence). The CDR3 totals 14 residues. Full variable domain (rest looked up from reference TRBV7-9 and TRBJ2-3): DTGVSQNPRHKITKRGQNVTFRCDPISEHNRLYWYRQTLGQGPEFLTYFQNEAQLEKSRLLSDRFSAERPKGSFSTLEIQRTEQGDSAMYLCASVGTGNTDTQYFGPGTRLTVL.

The table lists this clone with a few counts. The chain couples TRBV7-9 to TRBJ2-7; a weak D match, TRBD2 (7 bases). Trimming removed 0 bases at V and 6 bases at J, with 9 bases between. The CDR3 sequence is 13 residues long. Germline CDR1 reads SEHNR; CDR2 reads FQNEAQ (reference sequence). The CDR3 loop reads CASSLAGGPEQYF. CDR3 coding DNA: TGTGCCAGCAGCTTAGCGGGGGGGCCCGAGCAGTACTTC.